The source of this T cell receptor beta chain is a study of blood T cell repertoires in COVID-19. As processed by the authors: The assay estimated nucleated cells by amplifying reference gene primers. The assay was immunoSEQ multiplex PCR, and TCRdb's table has in-frame clones only and misses some. The V and J calls and clone size are taken from that table; D and trimming were inferred from the DNA. The repertoire includes roughly 230,000 clones, 82% of them detected once, and approximately 3.8% sits in the top ten. CDR3 length equals 14 residues. Trimming took 7 bases from V and 5 from J, leaving 17 bases between them. The V gene's germline CDR1 is MNHEY and CDR2 SVGAGI.

The gene calls are TRBV6-5 and TRBJ2-5; D may be TRBD1 (6 bases). Sequenced input: peripheral blood. This receptor was taken from a woman of 80 years or more with acute or convalescent COVID-19. The CDR3 region has the DNA TGTGCCAGCACCCCCAGGGCAGGGGCGGAGACCCAGTACTTC. Translating it yields CASTPRAGAETQYF.